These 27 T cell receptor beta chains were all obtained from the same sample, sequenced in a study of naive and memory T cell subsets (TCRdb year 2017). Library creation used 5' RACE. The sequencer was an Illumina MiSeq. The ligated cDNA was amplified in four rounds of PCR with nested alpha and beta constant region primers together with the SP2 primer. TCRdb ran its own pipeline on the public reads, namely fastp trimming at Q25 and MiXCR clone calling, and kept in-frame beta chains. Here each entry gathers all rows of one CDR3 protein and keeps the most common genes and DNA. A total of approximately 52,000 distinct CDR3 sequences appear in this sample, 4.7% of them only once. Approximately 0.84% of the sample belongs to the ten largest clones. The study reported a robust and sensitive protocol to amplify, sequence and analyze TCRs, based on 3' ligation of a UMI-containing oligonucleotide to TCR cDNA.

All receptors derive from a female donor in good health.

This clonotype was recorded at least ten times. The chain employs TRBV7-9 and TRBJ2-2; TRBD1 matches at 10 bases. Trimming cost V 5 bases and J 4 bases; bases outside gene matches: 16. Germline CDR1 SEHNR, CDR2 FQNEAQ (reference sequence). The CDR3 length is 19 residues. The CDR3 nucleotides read TGTGCCAGCAGCCCCACCCCCCTCGGGACAGGGGTTGCCACCGGGGAGCTGTTTTTT. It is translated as CASSPTPLGTGVATGELFF. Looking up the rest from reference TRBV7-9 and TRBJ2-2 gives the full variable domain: DTGVSQNPRHKITKRGQNVTFRCDPISEHNRLYWYRQTLGQGPEFLTYFQNEAQLEKSRLLSDRFSAERPKGSFSTLEIQRTEQGDSAMYLCASSPTPLGTGVATGELFFGEGSRLTVL.

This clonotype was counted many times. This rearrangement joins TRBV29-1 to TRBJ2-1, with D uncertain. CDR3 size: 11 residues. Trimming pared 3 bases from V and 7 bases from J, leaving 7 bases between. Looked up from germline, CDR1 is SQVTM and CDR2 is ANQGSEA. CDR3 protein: CSVDKNNEQFF. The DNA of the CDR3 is TGCAGCGTTGATAAAAATAATGAGCAGTTCTTC.

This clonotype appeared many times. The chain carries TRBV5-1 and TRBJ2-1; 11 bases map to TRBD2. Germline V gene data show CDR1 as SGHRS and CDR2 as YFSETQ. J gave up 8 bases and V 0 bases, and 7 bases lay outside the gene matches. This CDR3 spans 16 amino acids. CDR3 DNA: TGCGCCAGCAGCTTGGAAACCCTAGCGGGAGGTGATGAGCAGTTCTTC. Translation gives CASSLETLAGGDEQFF.

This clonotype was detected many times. CDR3 sequence: CASRYDSFYYEQYF. DNA for the CDR3: TGTGCCAGCAGATACGACAGTTTCTACTACGAGCAGTACTTC. This chain uses TRBV11-1 with TRBJ2-7; tentative D call: TRBD1 (5 bases). Trimming shortened V by 6 bases and J by 3 bases, and 15 bases separated the two germline ends. CDR3 length: 14 amino acids. Germline V lookup: CDR1 SGHAT, CDR2 FQDESV (reference sequence).

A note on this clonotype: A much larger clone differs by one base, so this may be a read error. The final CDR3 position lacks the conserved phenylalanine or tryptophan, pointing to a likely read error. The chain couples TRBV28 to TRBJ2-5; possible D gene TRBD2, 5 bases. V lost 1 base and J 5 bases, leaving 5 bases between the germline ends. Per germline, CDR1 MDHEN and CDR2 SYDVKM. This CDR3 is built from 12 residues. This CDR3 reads CASSLLAETQYS. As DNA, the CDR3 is TGTGCCAGCAGTTTATTAGCGGAGACCCAGTACTCC.

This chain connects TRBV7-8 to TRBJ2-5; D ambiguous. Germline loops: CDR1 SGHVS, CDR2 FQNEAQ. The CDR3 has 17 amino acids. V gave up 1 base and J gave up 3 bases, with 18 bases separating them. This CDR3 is CASSLGLGSAEKETQYF. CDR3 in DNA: TGTGCCAGCAGCTTAGGGCTGGGCTCCGCCGAGAAAGAGACCCAGTACTTC.

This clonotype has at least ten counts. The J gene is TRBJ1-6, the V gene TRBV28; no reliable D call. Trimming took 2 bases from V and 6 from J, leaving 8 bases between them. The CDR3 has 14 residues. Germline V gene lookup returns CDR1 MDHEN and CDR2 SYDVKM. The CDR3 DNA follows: TGTGCCAGCAGTTTAGAAGCGTTTAATTCACCCCTCCACTTT. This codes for CASSLEAFNSPLHF.

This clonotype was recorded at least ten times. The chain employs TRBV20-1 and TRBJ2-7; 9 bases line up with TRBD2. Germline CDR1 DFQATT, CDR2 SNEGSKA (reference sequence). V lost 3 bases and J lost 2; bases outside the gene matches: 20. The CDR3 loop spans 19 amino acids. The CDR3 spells CSARGGLTRGGGRAYEQYF. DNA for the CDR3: TGCAGTGCTAGGGGAGGGCTCACCCGGGGTGGCGGGAGGGCCTACGAGCAGTACTTC.

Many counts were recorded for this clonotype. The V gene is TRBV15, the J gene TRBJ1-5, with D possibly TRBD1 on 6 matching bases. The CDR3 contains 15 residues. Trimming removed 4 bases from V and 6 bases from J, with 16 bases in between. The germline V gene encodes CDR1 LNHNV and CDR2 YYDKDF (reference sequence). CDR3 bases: TGTGCCACCAGCACCGAGGGGGGTGCTGGTCAGCCCCAGCATTTT. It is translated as CATSTEGGAGQPQHF.

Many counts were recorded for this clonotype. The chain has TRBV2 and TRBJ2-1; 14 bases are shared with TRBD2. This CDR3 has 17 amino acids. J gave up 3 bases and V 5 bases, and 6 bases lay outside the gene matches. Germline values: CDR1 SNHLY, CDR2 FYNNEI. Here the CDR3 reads CASSRNGLAGGYNEQFF. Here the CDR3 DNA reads TGTGCCAGCAGTAGAAACGGACTAGCGGGAGGCTACAATGAGCAGTTCTTC.

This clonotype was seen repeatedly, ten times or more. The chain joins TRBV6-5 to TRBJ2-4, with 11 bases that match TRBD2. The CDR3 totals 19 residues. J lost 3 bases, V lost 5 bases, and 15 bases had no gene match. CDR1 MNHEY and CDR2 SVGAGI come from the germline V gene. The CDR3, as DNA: TGTGCCAGCAGTCCGCTGACTAGCGGGAAGGGATTGGGCAAAAACATTCAGTACTTC. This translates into CASSPLTSGKGLGKNIQYF.

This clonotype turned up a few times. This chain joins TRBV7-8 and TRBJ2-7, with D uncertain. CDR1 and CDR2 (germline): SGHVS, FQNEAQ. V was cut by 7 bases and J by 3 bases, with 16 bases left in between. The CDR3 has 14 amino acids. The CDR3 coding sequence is TGTGCCAGCAAACTCAGAGGCCCCAACTACGAGCAGTACTTC. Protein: CASKLRGPNYEQYF. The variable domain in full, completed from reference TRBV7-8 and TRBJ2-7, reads GAGVSQSPRYKVAKRGQDVALRCDPISGHVSLFWYQQALGQGPEFLTYFQNEAQLDKSGLPSDRFFAERPEGSVSTLKIQRTQQEDSAVYLCASKLRGPNYEQYFGPGTRLTVT.

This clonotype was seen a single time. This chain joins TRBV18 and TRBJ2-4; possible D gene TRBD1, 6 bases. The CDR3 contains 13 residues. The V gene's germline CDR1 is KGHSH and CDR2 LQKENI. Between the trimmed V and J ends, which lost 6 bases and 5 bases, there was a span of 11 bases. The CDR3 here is CASSSGHENIQYF. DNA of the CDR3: TGTGCCAGCTCCTCGGGACATGAAAACATTCAGTACTTC.

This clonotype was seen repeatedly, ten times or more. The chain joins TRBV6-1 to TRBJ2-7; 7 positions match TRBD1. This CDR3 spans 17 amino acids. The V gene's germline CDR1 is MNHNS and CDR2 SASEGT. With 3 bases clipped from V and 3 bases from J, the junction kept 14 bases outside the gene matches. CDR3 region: CASSDTTWDSNSYEQYF. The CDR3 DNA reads TGTGCCAGCAGTGATACTACATGGGACAGCAATAGCTACGAGCAGTACTTC.

The CDR3 reads CASNRGAVGELFF. In DNA, the CDR3 is TGTGCCAGCAATCGGGGGGCGGTCGGGGAGCTGTTTTTT. V is TRBV19 and J is TRBJ2-2, with a possible D match to TRBD2 (7 bases). The V gene lost 9 bases and the J gene lost 7 bases, with 15 bases spanning the gap. Germline V gives CDR1 LNHDA, CDR2 SQIVND (reference sequence). The CDR3 sequence is 13 residues long.

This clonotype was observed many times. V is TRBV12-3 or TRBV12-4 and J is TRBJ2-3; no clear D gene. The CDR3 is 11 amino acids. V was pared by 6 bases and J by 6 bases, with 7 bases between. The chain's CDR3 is CASSPEDTQYF. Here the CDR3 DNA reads TGTGCCAGCAGCCCAGAGGATACGCAGTATTTT.

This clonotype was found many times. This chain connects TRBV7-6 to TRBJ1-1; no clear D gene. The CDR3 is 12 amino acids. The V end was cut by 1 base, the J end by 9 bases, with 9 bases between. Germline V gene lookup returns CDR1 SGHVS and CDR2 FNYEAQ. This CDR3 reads CASSLDSGKAFF. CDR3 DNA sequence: TGTGCCAGCAGCTTAGACTCGGGGAAAGCTTTCTTT.

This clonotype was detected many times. CDR3 in amino acids: CATKGPTTDTQYF. CDR3 in DNA: TGTGCCACCAAAGGCCCCACGACAGATACGCAGTATTTT. The chain couples TRBV24-1 to TRBJ2-3; D remains ambiguous. This CDR3 is 13 amino acids long. The V and J ends lost 8 bases and 3 bases respectively, with 11 bases between them. CDR1 is KGHDR, CDR2 SFDVKD, per germline.

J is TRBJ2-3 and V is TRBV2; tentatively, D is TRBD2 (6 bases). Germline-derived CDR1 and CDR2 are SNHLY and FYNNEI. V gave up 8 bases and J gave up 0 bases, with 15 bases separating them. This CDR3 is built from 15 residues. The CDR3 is CASLTSPPSTDTQYF. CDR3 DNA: TGTGCCAGCCTGACTAGTCCTCCTAGCACAGATACGCAGTATTTT.

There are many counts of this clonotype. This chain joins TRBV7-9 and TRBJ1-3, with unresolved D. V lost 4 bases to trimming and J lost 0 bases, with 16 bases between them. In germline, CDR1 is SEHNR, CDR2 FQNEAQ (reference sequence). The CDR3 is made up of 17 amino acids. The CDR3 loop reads CASSSRPNTSSGNTIYF. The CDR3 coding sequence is TGTGCCAGCAGCTCCCGACCAAACACCAGCTCTGGAAACACCATATATTTT.

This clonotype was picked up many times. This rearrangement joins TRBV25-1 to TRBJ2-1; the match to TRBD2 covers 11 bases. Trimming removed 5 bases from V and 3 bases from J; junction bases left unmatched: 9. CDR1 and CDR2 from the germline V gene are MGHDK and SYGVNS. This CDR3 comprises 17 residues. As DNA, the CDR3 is TGTGCCAGCAGTACAGGAGTCACTAGCGGGAGCTACAATGAGCAGTTCTTC. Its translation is CASSTGVTSGSYNEQFF. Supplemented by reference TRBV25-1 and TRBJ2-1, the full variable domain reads EADIYQTPRYLVIGTGKKITLECSQTMGHDKMYWYQQDPGMELHLIHYSYGVNSTEKGDLSSESTVSRIRTEHFPLTLESARPSHTSQYLCASSTGVTSGSYNEQFFGPGTRLTVL.

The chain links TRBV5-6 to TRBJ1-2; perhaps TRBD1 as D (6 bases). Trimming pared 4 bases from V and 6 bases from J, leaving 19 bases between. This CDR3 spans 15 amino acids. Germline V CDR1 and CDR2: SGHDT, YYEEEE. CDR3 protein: CASSGTGTIRDGYTF. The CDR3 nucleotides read TGTGCCAGCAGCGGTACGGGGACAATACGGGATGGCTACACCTTC.

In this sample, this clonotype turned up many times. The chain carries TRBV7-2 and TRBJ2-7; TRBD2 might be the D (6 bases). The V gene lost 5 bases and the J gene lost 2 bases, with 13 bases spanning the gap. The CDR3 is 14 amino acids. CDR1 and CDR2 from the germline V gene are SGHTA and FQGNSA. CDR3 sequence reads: CASSRDLGPYEQYF. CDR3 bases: TGTGCCAGCAGCCGGGACTTAGGACCCTACGAGCAGTACTTC.

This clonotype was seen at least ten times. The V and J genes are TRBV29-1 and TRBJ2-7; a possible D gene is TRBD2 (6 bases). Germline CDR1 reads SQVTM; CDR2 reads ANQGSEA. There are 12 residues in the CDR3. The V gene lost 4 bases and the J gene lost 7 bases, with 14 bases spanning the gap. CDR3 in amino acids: CSVAGEPGEQYF. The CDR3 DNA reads TGCAGCGTTGCGGGAGAGCCGGGGGAGCAGTACTTC.

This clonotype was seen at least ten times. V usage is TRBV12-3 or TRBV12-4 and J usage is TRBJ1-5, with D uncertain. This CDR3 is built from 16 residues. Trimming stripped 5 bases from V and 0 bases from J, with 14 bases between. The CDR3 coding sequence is TGTGCCAGCAGTCCACCGGAACATCATAGCAATCAGCCCCAGCATTTT. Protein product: CASSPPEHHSNQPQHF.

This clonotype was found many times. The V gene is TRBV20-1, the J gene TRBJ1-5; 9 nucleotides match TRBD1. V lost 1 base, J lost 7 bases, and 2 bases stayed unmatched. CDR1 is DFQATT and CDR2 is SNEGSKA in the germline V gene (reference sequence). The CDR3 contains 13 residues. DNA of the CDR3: TGCAGTGCTAGAGGAACAGGGGGCCAGCCCCAGCATTTT. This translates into CSARGTGGQPQHF.

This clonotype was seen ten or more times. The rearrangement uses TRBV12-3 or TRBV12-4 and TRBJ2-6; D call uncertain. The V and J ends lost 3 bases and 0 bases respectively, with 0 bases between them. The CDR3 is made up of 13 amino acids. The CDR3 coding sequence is TGTGCCAGCAGTTTCTCTGGGGCCAACGTCCTGACTTTC. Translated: CASSFSGANVLTF.